This T cell receptor beta chain was found in a study of radiation and T cells in renal cell carcinoma. From germline, CDR1 is SNHLY and CDR2 FYNNEI. The V gene end was trimmed by 6 bases and the J gene end by 0 bases; junction bases not matched to a gene: 4. CDR3 length equals 14 residues. Time point meaning: blood 4 weeks post-SBRT, at nephrectomy. Indicated treatment: 15 Gy SBRT to primary tumor, nephrectomy 4 weeks later. Clear cell pathology was present in this patient's renal cell carcinoma. Of note for this clone: Its antigen is as yet unknown.

Profiled with immunoSEQ multiplex PCR; TCRdb holds only in-frame clones, not every one. The repertoire consists of 140,000 or so clones, with 80% to 90% occurring once and the leading ten covering 15% to 20%. Study-level results: In blood, top tumor clones expanded by 2 weeks, shrinking by 4. Without pretreatment biopsies, baseline tumor clonotype presence was undetermined.

This sequence joins TRBV2 and TRBJ1-1; TRBD1 matches at 7 bases. The TCR was taken from a woman aged 50 to 60 with renal cell carcinoma. Sequencing used blood, obtained from a patient whose treatment included radiotherapy and nephrectomy. Here the CDR3 DNA reads TGTGCCAGCAGGCTGACAGGGATGAACACTGAAGCTTTCTTT. This translates into CASRLTGMNTEAFF.